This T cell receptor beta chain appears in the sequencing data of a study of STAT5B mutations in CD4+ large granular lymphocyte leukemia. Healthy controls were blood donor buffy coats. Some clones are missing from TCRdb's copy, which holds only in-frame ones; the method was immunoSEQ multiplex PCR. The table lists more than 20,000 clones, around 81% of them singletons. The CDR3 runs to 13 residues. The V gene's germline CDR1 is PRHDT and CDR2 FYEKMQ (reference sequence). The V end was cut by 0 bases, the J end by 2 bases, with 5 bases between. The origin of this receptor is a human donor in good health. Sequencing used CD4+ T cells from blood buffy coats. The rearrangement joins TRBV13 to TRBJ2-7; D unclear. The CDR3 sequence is CASSLGPAYEQYF. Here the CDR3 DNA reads TGTGCCAGCAGCTTAGGTCCAGCCTACGAGCAGTACTTC.